The 18 T cell receptor beta chains presented below share a single source sample, sequenced in a study of shared clonotypes between healthy human individuals. Profiled with immunoSEQ multiplex PCR; TCRdb holds only in-frame clones, not every one. The table records over a million clones, 95% to 99% of them present only once. Sequenced material: naive CD4+ T cells sorted from blood. The subset was: CD45RA+ positively selected. These receptors were collected from a man younger than 45 in good health.

V and J are TRBV27 and TRBJ2-7; D perhaps matches TRBD1 (5 bases). CDR3 length: 15 amino acids. Trimming shortened V by 6 bases and J by 0 bases, and 15 bases separated the two germline ends. The germline V gene has CDR1 MNHEY and CDR2 SMNVEV (reference sequence). The DNA of the CDR3 is TGTGCCAGCAGCCCAAGTATGCAGGGCTCCTACGAGCAGTACTTC. This encodes CASSPSMQGSYEQYF.

The sample holds one count of this clone. This chain connects TRBV14 to TRBJ2-7; TRBD2 might be the D (5 bases). CDR1 and CDR2 (germline): SGHDN, FVKESK. The V gene lost 4 bases and the J gene lost 7 bases, with 17 bases spanning the gap. This CDR3 contains 14 residues. The CDR3 DNA reads as TGTGCCAGCAGCCGGGATCCGGGGTTGGGGGAGCAGTACTTC. Its translation is CASSRDPGLGEQYF.

This clone was seen only once. The junction differs from germline at one of its ends, possibly a read error. The V call is TRBV5-1, the J call TRBJ2-1, with D tentatively TRBD1 (5 bases). The CDR3 totals 13 residues. Germline V gene data show CDR1 as SGHRS and CDR2 as YFSETQ. CDR3 amino acids: CASRLDKYNEQFF. For the CDR3, the DNA is TGCGCCAGCAGATTGGACAAATACAATGAGCAGTTCTTC.

The rearrangement links TRBV6-6 to TRBJ1-1, with D unresolved. CDR1 MNHNY and CDR2 SVGAGI come from the germline V gene (reference sequence). The CDR3 length is 14 residues. Trimming left V 8 bases short and J 0 bases short, with 13 bases between. The CDR3 reads CASRSYELNTEAFF. The CDR3 DNA sequence: TGTGCCAGCCGCTCCTATGAACTGAACACTGAAGCTTTCTTT.

The chain joins TRBV5-6 to TRBJ1-1, with 12 bases identical to TRBD1. Germline V gene lookup returns CDR1 SGHDT and CDR2 YYEEEE. Trimming took 3 bases from V and 6 from J; bases not matched to a gene: 6. The CDR3 runs to 15 residues. As DNA, the CDR3 is TGTGCCAGCAGCTCCGGGACAGGGGGCTTCGCTGAAGCTTTCTTT. Protein: CASSSGTGGFAEAFF.

This chain joins TRBV25-1 and TRBJ2-1; D possibly corresponds to TRBD2 (6 bases). V dropped 5 bases and J dropped 9 bases, with 14 bases sitting between them. The CDR3 sequence is 13 residues long. Looked up from germline, CDR1 is MGHDK and CDR2 is SYGVNS. The CDR3 protein is CASSQDVGGEQFF. In nucleotides, the CDR3 is TGTGCCAGCAGTCAGGACGTGGGAGGTGAGCAGTTCTTC. The variable domain in full, completed from reference TRBV25-1 and TRBJ2-1, reads EADIYQTPRYLVIGTGKKITLECSQTMGHDKMYWYQQDPGMELHLIHYSYGVNSTEKGDLSSESTVSRIRTEHFPLTLESARPSHTSQYLCASSQDVGGEQFFGPGTRLTVL.

This clone was detected only once. The rearrangement joins TRBV5-1 to TRBJ2-7; TRBD1 agrees at 7 bases. With V trimmed by 4 bases and J by 5 bases, 9 bases remained unmatched. The CDR3 has 14 amino acids. From germline, CDR1 is SGHRS and CDR2 YFSETQ. CDR3 amino acids: CASSIGQAEDEQYF. CDR3 DNA sequence: TGCGCCAGCAGCATCGGACAGGCCGAGGACGAGCAGTACTTC.

This chain connects TRBV9 to TRBJ1-3, with D perhaps matching TRBD1 (5 bases). The CDR3 totals 14 residues. The V and J ends lost 3 bases and 1 base respectively, with 8 bases between them. Germline lookup yields CDR1 SGDLS and CDR2 YYNGEE. CDR3 region: CASSGQLSGNTIYF. The DNA for the CDR3 is TGTGCCAGCAGCGGACAGCTATCTGGAAACACCATATATTTT.

Regarding this clone: The sample carries other DNA sequences with the same CDR3. V gene TRBV28 combines with J gene TRBJ1-3; 9 positions agree with TRBD1. There are 15 residues in the CDR3. Germline trimming cut 5 bases from V and 3 bases from J; bases unmatched to any gene: 5. Germline V lookup: CDR1 MDHEN, CDR2 SYDVKM. The CDR3: CASSLTGGSGNTIYF. Written as DNA, the CDR3 is TGTGCCAGCAGTCTAACAGGGGGCAGTGGAAACACCATATATTTT. The complete variable domain, with remaining parts taken from reference TRBV28 and TRBJ1-3, reads DVKVTQSSRYLVKRTGEKVFLECVQDMDHENMFWYRQDPGLGLRLIYFSYDVKMKEKGDIPEGYSVSREKKERFSLILESASTNQTSMYLCASSLTGGSGNTIYFGEGSWLTVV.

V and J are TRBV2 and TRBJ2-7; perhaps TRBD2 as D (6 bases). V was shortened by 2 bases and J by 4 bases, with 15 bases between the two germline ends. This CDR3 is 15 amino acids long. Per the germline V gene, CDR1 is SNHLY and CDR2 is FYNNEI. The CDR3 spells CASSETGPAGYEQYF. CDR3 sequence (DNA): TGTGCCAGCAGTGAAACTGGGCCGGCGGGATACGAGCAGTACTTC.

The V gene is TRBV5-1, the J gene TRBJ1-2; TRBD1 matches at 8 bases. The CDR3 spans 19 residues. V lost 4 bases to trimming and J lost 4 bases; unmatched junction nucleotides: 21. Looked up from germline, CDR1 is SGHRS and CDR2 is YFSETQ. CDR3 coding DNA: TGCGCCAGCAGCCCCCGGAGAGGGCCTACAGGGGGAACAACCTATGGCTACACCTTC. The encoded protein is CASSPRRGPTGGTTYGYTF. The complete variable domain, with remaining parts taken from reference TRBV5-1 and TRBJ1-2, reads KAGVTQTPRYLIKTRGQQVTLSCSPISGHRSVSWYQQTPGQGLQFLFEYFSETQRNKGNFPGRFSGRQFSNSRSEMNVSTLELGDSALYLCASSPRRGPTGGTTYGYTFGSGTRLTVV.

The genes are TRBV5-6 and TRBJ2-7; 7 positions agree with TRBD1. The V and J ends lost 7 bases and 3 bases, in that order; junction bases with no gene match: 4. The CDR3 extends over 12 amino acids. The germline V gene has CDR1 SGHDT and CDR2 YYEEEE. The CDR3: CASGRDSYEQYF. In DNA form, the CDR3 reads TGTGCCAGCGGTCGGGACAGCTACGAGCAGTACTTC.

V and J are TRBV5-6 and TRBJ2-3, with 8 bases fitting TRBD2. CDR3 length: 18 residues. Germline V gives CDR1 SGHDT, CDR2 YYEEEE. Trimming at V came to 0 bases and at J to 0 bases, leaving 9 bases not matched to a gene. The CDR3 protein is CASSLALRAGASTDTQYF. The CDR3 bases are TGTGCCAGCAGCTTGGCCTTGCGAGCGGGAGCTAGCACAGATACGCAGTATTTT.

A note on this clone: Other nucleotide sequences in the sample specify the same CDR3. The chain links TRBV29-1 to TRBJ2-7; D possibly corresponds to TRBD1 (6 bases). The CDR3 has 12 residues. CDR1 and CDR2 (germline): SQVTM, ANQGSEA. V gave up 5 bases and J gave up 0 bases, with 8 bases separating them. As DNA, the CDR3 is TGCAGCGTTTTGACAGGCTCCTACGAGCAGTACTTC. Its translation is CSVLTGSYEQYF.

V gene TRBV2 combines with J gene TRBJ1-5; no firm D call. The CDR3 consists of 14 residues. Germline V gene lookup returns CDR1 SNHLY and CDR2 FYNNEI. Trimming took 4 bases from V and 6 from J, leaving 13 bases between them. CDR3 sequence reads: CASSVLRSSQPQHF. Written as DNA, the CDR3 is TGTGCCAGCAGTGTACTAAGATCTTCTCAGCCCCAGCATTTT. Variable domain in full (rest from reference TRBV2 and TRBJ1-5): EPEVTQTPSHQVTQMGQEVILRCVPISNHLYFYWYRQILGQKVEFLVSFYNNEISEKSEIFDDQFSVERPDGSNFTLKIRSTKLEDSAMYFCASSVLRSSQPQHFGDGTRLSIL.

The V call is TRBV28, the J call TRBJ1-4; the match to TRBD1 covers 11 bases. Germline CDR1 is MDHEN and CDR2 is SYDVKM. The ends lost 6 bases at V and 7 bases at J; junction bases unmatched: 4. The CDR3 sequence is 14 residues long. CDR3 residues: CASSSGQGAEKLFF. Written as DNA, the CDR3 is TGTGCCAGCAGCTCAGGACAGGGGGCTGAAAAACTGTTTTTT.

The gene calls are TRBV5-1 and TRBJ1-5; no firm D call. With 0 bases removed from V and 5 bases from J, the gap between germline ends came to 12 bases. Germline V lookup: CDR1 SGHRS, CDR2 YFSETQ. The CDR3 totals 15 residues. CDR3 protein: CASSLARPGDQPQHF. CDR3 in DNA: TGCGCCAGCAGCTTGGCCAGGCCCGGGGATCAGCCCCAGCATTTT.

The chain uses TRBV9 and TRBJ2-1; D possibly uses TRBD1 or TRBD2 (5 bases each). Looked up from germline, CDR1 is SGDLS and CDR2 is YYNGEE. With 4 bases removed from V and 4 bases from J, the gap between germline ends came to 15 bases. The CDR3 is 15 amino acids. The CDR3 region has the DNA TGTGCCAGCAGCCCACCGGGAAGGGGTTACAATGAGCAGTTCTTC. This encodes CASSPPGRGYNEQFF.